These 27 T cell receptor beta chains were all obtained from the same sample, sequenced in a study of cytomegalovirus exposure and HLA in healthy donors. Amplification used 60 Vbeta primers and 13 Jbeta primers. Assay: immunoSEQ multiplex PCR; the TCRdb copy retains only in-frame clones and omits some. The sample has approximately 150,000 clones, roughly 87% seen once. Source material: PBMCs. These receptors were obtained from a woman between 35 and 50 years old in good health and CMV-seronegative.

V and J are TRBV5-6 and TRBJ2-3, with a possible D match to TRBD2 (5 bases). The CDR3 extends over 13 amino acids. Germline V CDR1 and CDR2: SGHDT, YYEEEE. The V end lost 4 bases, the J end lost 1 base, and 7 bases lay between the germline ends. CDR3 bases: TGTGCCAGCAGCCTTAGCGGCACAGATACGCAGTATTTT. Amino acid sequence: CASSLSGTDTQYF.

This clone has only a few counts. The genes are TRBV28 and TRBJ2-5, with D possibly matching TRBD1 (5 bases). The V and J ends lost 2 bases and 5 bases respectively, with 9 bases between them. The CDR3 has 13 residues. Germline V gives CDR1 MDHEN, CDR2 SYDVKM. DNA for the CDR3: TGTGCCAGCAGTTTAACGTGGGGCGAGACCCAGTACTTC. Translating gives CASSLTWGETQYF.

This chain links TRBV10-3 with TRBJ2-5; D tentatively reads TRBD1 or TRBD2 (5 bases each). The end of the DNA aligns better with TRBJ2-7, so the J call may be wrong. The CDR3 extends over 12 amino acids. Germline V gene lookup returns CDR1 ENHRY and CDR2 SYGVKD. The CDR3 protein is CAISEGGYEQYF. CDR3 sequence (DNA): TGTGCCATCAGTGAGGGGGGCTACGAGCAGTACTTC.

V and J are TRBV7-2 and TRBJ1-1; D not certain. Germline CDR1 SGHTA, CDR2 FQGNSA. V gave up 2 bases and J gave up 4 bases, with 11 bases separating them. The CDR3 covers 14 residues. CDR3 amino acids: CASSLLGGGTEAFF. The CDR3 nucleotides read TGTGCCAGCAGCTTACTTGGAGGCGGCACTGAAGCTTTCTTT.

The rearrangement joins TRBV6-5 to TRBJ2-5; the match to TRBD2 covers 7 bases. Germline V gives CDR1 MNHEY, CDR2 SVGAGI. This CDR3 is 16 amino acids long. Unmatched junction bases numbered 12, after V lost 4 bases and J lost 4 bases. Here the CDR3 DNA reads TGTGCCAGCAGTTCCCCCCGGGGAGGGTACGGAGAGACCCAGTACTTC. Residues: CASSSPRGGYGETQYF.

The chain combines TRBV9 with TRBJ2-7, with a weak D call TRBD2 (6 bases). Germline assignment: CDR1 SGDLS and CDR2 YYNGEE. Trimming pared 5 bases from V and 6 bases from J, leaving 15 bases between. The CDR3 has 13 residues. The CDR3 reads CASSREVTFEQYF. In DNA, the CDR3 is TGTGCCAGCAGTAGGGAGGTTACTTTCGAGCAGTACTTC.

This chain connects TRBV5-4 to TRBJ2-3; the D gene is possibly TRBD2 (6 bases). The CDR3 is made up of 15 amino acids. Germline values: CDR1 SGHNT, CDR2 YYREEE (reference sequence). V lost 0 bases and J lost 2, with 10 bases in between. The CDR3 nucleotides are TGTGCCAGCAGCTTGGGCACTAGCATCACAGATACGCAGTATTTT. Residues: CASSLGTSITDTQYF.

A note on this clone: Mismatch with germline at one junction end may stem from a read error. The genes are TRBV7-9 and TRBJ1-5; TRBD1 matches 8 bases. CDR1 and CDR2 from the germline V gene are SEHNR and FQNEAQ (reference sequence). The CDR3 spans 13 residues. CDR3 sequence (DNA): TGTTCCAGCAGACAGGGGTACAATCAGCCCCAGCATTTT. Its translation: CSSRQGYNQPQHF.

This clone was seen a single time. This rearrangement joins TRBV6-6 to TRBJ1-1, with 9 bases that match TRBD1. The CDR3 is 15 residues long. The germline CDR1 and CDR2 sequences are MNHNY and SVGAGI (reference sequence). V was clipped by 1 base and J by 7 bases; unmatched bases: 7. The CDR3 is CASSYLIQGAGEAFF. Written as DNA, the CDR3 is TGTGCCAGCAGTTACTTGATACAGGGGGCGGGTGAAGCTTTCTTT.

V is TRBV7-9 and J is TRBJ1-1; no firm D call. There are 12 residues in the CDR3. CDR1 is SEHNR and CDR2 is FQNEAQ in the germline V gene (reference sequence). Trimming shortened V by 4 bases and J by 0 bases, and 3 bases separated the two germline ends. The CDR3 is CASSSMNTEAFF. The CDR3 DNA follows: TGTGCCAGCAGCTCCATGAACACTGAAGCTTTCTTT.

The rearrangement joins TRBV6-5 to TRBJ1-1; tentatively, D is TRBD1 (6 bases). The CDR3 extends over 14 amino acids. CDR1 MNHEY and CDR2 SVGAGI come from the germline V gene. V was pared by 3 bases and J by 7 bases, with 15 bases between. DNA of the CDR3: TGTGCCAGCAGTTATAGGGGGACCCGCGATGAAGCTTTCTTT. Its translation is CASSYRGTRDEAFF.

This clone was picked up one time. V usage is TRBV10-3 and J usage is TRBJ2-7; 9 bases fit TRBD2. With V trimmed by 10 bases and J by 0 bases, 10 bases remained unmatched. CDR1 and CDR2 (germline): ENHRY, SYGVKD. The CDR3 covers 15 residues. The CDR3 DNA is TGTGCCAGCACCCTACTAGCGGGCAACTCCTACGAGCAGTACTTC. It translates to CASTLLAGNSYEQYF.

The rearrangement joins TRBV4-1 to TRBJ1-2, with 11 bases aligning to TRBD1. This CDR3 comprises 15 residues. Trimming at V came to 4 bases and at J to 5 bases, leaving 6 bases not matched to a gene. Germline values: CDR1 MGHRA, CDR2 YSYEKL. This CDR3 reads CASSPGQGAGYGYTF. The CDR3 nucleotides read TGCGCCAGCAGCCCCGGACAGGGGGCAGGGTATGGCTACACCTTC.

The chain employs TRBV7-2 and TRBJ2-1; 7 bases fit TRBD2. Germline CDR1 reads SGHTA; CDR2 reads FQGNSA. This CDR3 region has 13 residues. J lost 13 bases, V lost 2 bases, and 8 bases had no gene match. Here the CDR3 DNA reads TGTGCCAGCAGCTTAATGGTTGGGGGGGTTCAGTTCTTC. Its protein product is CASSLMVGGVQFF. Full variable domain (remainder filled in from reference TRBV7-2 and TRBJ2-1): GAGVSQSPSNKVTEKGKDVELRCDPISGHTALYWYRQSLGQGLEFLIYFQGNSAPDKSGLPSDRFSAERTGGSVSTLTIQRTQQEDSAVYLCASSLMVGGVQFFGPGTRLTVL.

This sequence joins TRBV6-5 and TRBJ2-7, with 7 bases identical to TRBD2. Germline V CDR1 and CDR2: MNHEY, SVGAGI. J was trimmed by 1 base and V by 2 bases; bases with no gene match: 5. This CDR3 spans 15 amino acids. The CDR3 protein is CASSYTLGGSYEQYF. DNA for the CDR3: TGTGCCAGCAGTTACACCCTCGGGGGGTCCTACGAGCAGTACTTC.

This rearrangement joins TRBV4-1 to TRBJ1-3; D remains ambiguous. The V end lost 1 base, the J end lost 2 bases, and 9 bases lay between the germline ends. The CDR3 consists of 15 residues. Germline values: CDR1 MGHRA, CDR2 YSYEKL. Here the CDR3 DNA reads TGCGCCAGCAGCCAAGTGCTTCAGGCTGGAAACACCATATATTTT. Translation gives CASSQVLQAGNTIYF.

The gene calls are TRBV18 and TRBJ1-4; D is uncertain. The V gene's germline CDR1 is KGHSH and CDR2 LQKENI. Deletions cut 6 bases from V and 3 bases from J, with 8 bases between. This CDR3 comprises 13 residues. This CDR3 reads CASSASANEKLFF. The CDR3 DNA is TGTGCCAGCTCTGCGTCGGCTAATGAAAAACTGTTTTTT. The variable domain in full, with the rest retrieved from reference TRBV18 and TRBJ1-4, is NAGVMQNPRHLVRRRGQEARLRCSPMKGHSHVYWYRQLPEEGLKFMVYLQKENIIDESGMPKERFSAEFPKEGPSILRIQQVVRGDSAAYFCASSASANEKLFFGSGTQLSVL.

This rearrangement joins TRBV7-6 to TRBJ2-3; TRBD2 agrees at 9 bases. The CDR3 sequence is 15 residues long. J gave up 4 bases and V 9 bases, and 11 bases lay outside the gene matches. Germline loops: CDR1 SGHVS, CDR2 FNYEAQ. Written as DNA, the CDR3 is TGTGCCAGTAAACTTGTGACTAGCGGAGCAGATACGCAGTATTTT. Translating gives CASKLVTSGADTQYF.

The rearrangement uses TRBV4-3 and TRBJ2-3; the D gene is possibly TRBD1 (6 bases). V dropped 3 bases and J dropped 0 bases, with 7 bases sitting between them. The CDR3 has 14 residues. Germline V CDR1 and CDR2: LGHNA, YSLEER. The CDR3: CASSHGQSTDTQYF. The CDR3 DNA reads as TGCGCCAGCAGCCATGGACAGAGCACAGATACGCAGTATTTT.

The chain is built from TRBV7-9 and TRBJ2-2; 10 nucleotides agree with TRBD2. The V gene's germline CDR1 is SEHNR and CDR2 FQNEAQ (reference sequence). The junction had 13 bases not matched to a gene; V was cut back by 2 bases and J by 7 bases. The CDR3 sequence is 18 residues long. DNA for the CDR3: TGTGCCAGCAGCTTACAAGCCCTCAGCGGGAGGGCCATCGGGGAGCTGTTTTTT. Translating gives CASSLQALSGRAIGELFF. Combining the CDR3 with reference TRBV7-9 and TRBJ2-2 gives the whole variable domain DTGVSQNPRHKITKRGQNVTFRCDPISEHNRLYWYRQTLGQGPEFLTYFQNEAQLEKSRLLSDRFSAERPKGSFSTLEIQRTEQGDSAMYLCASSLQALSGRAIGELFFGEGSRLTVL.

The CDR3 protein is CASSLSLLGKNEQFF. CDR3 sequence (DNA): TGTGCCAGCAGCTTATCGCTACTCGGGAAGAATGAGCAGTTCTTC. This chain connects TRBV7-2 to TRBJ2-1; tentatively, D is TRBD2 (5 bases). Germline loops: CDR1 SGHTA, CDR2 FQGNSA. V dropped 2 bases and J dropped 7 bases, with 15 bases sitting between them. The CDR3 totals 15 residues.

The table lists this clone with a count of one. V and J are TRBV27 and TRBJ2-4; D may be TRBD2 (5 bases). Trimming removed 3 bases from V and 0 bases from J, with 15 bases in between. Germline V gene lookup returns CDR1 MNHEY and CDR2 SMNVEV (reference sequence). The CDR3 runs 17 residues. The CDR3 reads CASSLADYRKAKNIQYF. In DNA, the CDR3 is TGTGCCAGCAGTTTGGCAGACTACCGGAAAGCCAAAAACATTCAGTACTTC.

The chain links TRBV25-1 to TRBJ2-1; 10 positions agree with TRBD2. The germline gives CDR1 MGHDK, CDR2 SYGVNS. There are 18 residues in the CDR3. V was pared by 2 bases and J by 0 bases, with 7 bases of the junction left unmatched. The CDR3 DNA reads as TGTGCCAGCAGTGAACCTCCTAGCGGGAGAGGCTCCTACAATGAGCAGTTCTTC. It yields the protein CASSEPPSGRGSYNEQFF.

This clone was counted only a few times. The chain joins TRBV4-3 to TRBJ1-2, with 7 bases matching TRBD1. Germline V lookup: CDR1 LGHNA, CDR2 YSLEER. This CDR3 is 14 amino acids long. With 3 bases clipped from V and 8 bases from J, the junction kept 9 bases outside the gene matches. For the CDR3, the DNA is TGCGCCAGCAGCCATATCGACAGGGATCGGGGCTACACCTTC. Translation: CASSHIDRDRGYTF.

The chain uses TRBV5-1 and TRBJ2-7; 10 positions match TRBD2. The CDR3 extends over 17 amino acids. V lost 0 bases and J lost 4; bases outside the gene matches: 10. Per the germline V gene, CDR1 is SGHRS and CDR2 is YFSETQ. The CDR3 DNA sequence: TGCGCCAGCAGCTTGGCCAGCCTAGCGGGAGTCCCTTACGAGCAGTACTTC. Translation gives CASSLASLAGVPYEQYF.

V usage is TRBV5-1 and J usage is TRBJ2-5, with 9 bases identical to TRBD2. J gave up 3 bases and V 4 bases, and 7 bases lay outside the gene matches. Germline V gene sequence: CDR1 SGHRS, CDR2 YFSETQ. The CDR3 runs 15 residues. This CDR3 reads CASSRRGGREETQYF. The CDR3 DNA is TGCGCCAGCAGCCGCCGGGGCGGGAGGGAAGAGACCCAGTACTTC.

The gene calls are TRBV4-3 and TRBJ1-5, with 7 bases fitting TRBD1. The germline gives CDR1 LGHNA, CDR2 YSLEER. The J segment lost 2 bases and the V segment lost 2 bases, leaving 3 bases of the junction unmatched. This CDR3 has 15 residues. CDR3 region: CASSQMGTGNQPQHF. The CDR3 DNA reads TGCGCCAGCAGCCAAATGGGGACAGGCAATCAGCCCCAGCATTTT.